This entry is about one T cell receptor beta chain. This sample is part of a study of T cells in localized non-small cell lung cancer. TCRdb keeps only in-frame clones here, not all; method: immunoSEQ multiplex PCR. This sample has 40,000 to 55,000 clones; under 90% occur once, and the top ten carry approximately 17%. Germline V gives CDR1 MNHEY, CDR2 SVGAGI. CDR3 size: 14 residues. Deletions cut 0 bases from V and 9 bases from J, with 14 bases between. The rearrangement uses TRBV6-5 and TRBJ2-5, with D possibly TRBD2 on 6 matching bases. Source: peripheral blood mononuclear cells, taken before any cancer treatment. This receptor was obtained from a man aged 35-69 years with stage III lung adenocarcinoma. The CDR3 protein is CASSYSSRREAQYF. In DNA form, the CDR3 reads TGTGCCAGCAGTTACTCGAGTCGGAGGGAGGCCCAGTACTTC.